Reported below is one TCR beta chain. The sample belongs to a study of identical twins. Trimming left V 6 bases short and J 4 bases short, with 20 bases between. This CDR3 region has 16 residues. TCRdb re-analysed the 5' RACE reads in MiXCR, keeping a single row per CDR3 protein. Altogether around 280,000 distinct CDR3 sequences are present, 8% to 9% being singletons, with the ten largest covering around 2.1%. Separately, the same data were catalogued under a study of yellow fever vaccine responses in identical twins.

The chain has TRBV12-3 or TRBV12-4 and TRBJ2-3, with D possibly matching TRBD2 (6 bases). The sample was memory (CD45RO+) T cells sorted from blood. The source is a woman between 18 and 29 years old in good health. CDR3 DNA: TGTGCCAGCAGGGGGCCAGGAGGGCCCTGGGCAGATACGCAGTATTTT. It translates to CASRGPGGPWADTQYF.